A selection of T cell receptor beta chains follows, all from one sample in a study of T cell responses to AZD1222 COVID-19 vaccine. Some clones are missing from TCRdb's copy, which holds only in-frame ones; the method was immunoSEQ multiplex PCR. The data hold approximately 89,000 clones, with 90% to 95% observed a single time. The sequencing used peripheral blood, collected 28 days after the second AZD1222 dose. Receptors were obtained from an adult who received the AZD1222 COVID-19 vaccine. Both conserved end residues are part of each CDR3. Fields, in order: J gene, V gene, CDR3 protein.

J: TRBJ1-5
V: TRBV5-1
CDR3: CASSLGGDNQPQHF

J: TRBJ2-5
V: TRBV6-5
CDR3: CASSYGARRYQETQYF

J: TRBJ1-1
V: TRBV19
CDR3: CASSTLGTVSMNTEAFF

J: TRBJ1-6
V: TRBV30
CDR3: CAWSRGEGTLHF

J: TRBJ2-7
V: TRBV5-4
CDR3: CASSPDRGRSYEQYF

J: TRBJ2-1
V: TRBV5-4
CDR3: CASNGKTSYNEQFF

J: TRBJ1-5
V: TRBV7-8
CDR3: CASSLAWTGAINQPQHF

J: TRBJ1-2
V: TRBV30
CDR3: CAWGGGPNYGYTF

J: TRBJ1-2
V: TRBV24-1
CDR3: CATSDRELGYTF

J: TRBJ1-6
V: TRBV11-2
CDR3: CASSPRQGKNSPLHF

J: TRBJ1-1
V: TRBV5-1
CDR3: CASSSSGGSTEAFF

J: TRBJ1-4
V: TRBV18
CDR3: CASSHDRLNEKLFF

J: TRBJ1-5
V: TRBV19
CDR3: CASSMRDGRGRNQPQHF

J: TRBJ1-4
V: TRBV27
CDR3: CASSRDRSATNEKLFF

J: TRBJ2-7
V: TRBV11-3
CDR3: CASSLDGTASYEQYF

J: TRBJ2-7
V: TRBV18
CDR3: CASSPTVAWSYEQYF

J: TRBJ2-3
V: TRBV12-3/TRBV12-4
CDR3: CASSPLLTDTQYF

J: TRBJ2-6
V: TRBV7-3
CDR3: CASSSTGTLSSGANVLTF

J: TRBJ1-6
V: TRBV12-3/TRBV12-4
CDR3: CASSLDSSSLHF

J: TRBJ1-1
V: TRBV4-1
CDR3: CASGPGRRNTEAFF

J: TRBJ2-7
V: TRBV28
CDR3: CASTQRGETYEQYF

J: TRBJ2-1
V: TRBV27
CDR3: CASRQGGNEQFF

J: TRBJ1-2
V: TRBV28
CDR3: CASSGRAYYGYTF

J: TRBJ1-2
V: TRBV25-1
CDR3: CASSHRGLNYGYTF

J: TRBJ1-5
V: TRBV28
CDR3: CASSSPGQGTKGPQHF

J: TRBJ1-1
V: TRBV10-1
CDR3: CASSETRRQGPTEAFF

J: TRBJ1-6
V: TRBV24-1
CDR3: CATSEITGGNSPLHF

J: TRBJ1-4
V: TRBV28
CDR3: CASSRHATNEKLFF

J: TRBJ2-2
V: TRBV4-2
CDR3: CASSTGLAATGELFF

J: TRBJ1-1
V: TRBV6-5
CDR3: CASSLMTANTEAFF

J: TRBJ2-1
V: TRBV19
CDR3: CASTPSTGGNEQFF

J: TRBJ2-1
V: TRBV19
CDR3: CASSIGLYNEQFF

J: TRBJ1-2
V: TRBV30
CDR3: CAWSAPFGVINYGYTF

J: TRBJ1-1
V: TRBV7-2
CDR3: CASSLEMNTEAFF

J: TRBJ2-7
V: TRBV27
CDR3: CASSSETGSYEQYF

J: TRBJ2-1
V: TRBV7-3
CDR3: CASSPNAGWRPSSYNEQFF

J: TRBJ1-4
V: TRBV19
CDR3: CASSIVGSRYSTNEKLFF

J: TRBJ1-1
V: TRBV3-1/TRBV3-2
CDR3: CASSQGFAGAGTEAFF

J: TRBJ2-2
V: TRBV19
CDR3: CASKKGGNTGELFF

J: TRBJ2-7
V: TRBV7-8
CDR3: CASSMTGAGGDPNEQYF

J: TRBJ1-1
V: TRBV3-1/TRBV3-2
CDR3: CASSRTGSRTEAFF

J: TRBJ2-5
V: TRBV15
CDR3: CATSREETQYF

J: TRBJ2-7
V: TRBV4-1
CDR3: CASSHIQGGTYEQYF

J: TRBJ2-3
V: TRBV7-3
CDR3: CASRVGQGMDLDTQYF

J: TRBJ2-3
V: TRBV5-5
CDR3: CASSPTGSRPWADTQYF

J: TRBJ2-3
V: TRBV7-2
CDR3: CASQRKGGPGTDTQYF

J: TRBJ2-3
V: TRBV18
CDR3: CASSPARPLYTQYF

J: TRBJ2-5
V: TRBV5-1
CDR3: CASSLGDISETQYF

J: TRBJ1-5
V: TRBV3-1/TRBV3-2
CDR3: CASSPFSGNQPQHF

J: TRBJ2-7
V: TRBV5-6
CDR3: CASSLDRGSYEQYF

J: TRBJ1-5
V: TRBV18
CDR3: CASSSGQGSNQPQHF

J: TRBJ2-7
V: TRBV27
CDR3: CASTQLGWGYF

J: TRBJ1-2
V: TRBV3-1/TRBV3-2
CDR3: CASSSLQSSYTF

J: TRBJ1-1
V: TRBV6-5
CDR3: CASTKGGFNTEAFF

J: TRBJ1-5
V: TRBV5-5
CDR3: CASSLGGYSNQPQHF

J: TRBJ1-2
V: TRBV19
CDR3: CASSIESLNYGYTF

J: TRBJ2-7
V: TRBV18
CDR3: CASSPPGHYYEQYF